This T cell receptor beta chain was identified during a study of blood T cell repertoires in COVID-19. Original data processing: Cell counts per sample came from amplifying reference gene primers. Data came from immunoSEQ multiplex PCR; TCRdb stores just in-frame clones and leaves some out. From that table come the V and J calls and clone size; the DNA was used to work out D and trimming. The sample yields under 350,000 clones, more than 85% seen once. This CDR3 has 14 amino acids. CDR1 MDHEN and CDR2 SYDVKM come from the germline V gene. Germline trimming cut 9 bases from V and 4 bases from J; bases unmatched to any gene: 9.

The sequence was obtained from a man in his forties or fifties with acute or convalescent COVID-19. The sequencing input was peripheral blood. This chain uses TRBV28 with TRBJ1-5; the match to TRBD1 covers 7 bases. The CDR3 nucleotides read TGTGCCAGTAAAAGGGACAGATTAAATCAGCCCCAGCATTTT. Amino acids: CASKRDRLNQPQHF. The full variable domain, completed using reference TRBV28 and TRBJ1-5, is DVKVTQSSRYLVKRTGEKVFLECVQDMDHENMFWYRQDPGLGLRLIYFSYDVKMKEKGDIPEGYSVSREKKERFSLILESASTNQTSMYLCASKRDRLNQPQHFGDGTRLSIL.